Below, 21 T cell receptor beta chains from the same sample are listed, as sequenced in a study of vaccination and CD4 T cells after COVID-19. Sequence data for DNA of cultured CD4+ T cells were generated by the Oncomine TCR Beta short-read assay. Each CDR3 protein is one row after TCRdb ran MiXCR on the PCR reads. The table records some 9,300 distinct CDR3 sequences, roughly 50% of them present only once. Treatment reported: approximately 9-day PBMC culture with coronavirus spike peptide pools or control peptides (ViraFEST assay). No cognate antigen is known for these TCRs. The sequenced sample was CD4+ T cells from blood, cultured in vitro. The source of these receptors is a human donor who had recovered from COVID-19.

This sequence joins TRBV7-8 and TRBJ2-7; TRBD2 matches at 7 bases. The germline CDR1 and CDR2 sequences are SGHVS and FQNEAQ. With 5 bases clipped from V and 6 bases from J, the junction kept 10 bases outside the gene matches. The CDR3 extends over 14 amino acids. CDR3 nucleotide sequence: TGTGCCAGCAGCCCGGGCGGGGGAAGGGGCGAGCAGTACTTC. Translated: CASSPGGGRGEQYF.

This clonotype was observed a handful of times. This sequence joins TRBV20-1 and TRBJ2-7; 8 nucleotides agree with TRBD1. V lost 6 bases, J lost 7 bases, and 14 bases stayed unmatched. CDR1 DFQATT and CDR2 SNEGSKA come from the germline V gene (reference sequence). CDR3 size: 14 residues. CDR3 nucleotide sequence: TGCAGTGCAACAGAGGGGTGGACAGGGAAGGAGCAGTACTTC. Translating it yields CSATEGWTGKEQYF.

This clonotype was counted between two and nine times. This chain connects TRBV20-1 to TRBJ2-4; 9 bases map to TRBD1. CDR3 length: 16 residues. Germline CDR1 is DFQATT and CDR2 is SNEGSKA (reference sequence). With 5 bases clipped from V and 1 base from J, the junction kept 9 bases outside the gene matches. CDR3 amino acids: CSARKGTGLAKNIQYF. CDR3 coding DNA: TGCAGTGCTCGAAAAGGGACAGGGTTGGCCAAAAACATTCAGTACTTC.

The chain links TRBV18 to TRBJ1-4; no definite D call. This CDR3 comprises 13 residues. Per the germline V gene, CDR1 is KGHSH and CDR2 is LQKENI. V lost 2 bases, J lost 7 bases, and 8 bases lay in between. The DNA for the CDR3 is TGTGCCAGCTCACCAGGGATAGGTGAAAAACTGTTTTTT. It translates to CASSPGIGEKLFF.

J is TRBJ2-2 and V is TRBV7-9; D is perhaps TRBD2 (5 bases). Germline assignment: CDR1 SEHNR and CDR2 FQNEAQ (reference sequence). This CDR3 region has 13 residues. Trimming stripped 3 bases from V and 3 bases from J, with 5 bases between. CDR3 nucleotides: TGTGCCAGCAGCTTGCGGGACACCGGGGAGCTGTTTTTT. Translated: CASSLRDTGELFF.

This clonotype occurred a few times. The rearrangement joins TRBV6-5 to TRBJ1-2; D not certain. Trimming removed 2 bases from V and 8 bases from J, with 12 bases in between. The CDR3 has 13 residues. The germline gives CDR1 MNHEY, CDR2 SVGAGI. DNA for the CDR3: TGTGCCAGCAGTTACCGAAGTTATCTCGGCTACACCTTC. Encoded protein: CASSYRSYLGYTF.

The chain couples TRBV30 to TRBJ2-5; TRBD1 aligns across 8 bases. The CDR3 has 13 amino acids. V was clipped by 1 base and J by 5 bases; unmatched bases: 3. Germline CDR1 and CDR2: GTSNPN and SVGIG (reference sequence). CDR3 sequence reads: CAWSADRGETQYF. DNA of the CDR3: TGTGCCTGGAGTGCCGACAGGGGTGAGACCCAGTACTTC.

V and J are TRBV30 and TRBJ2-7; 7 bases agree with TRBD1. The V segment lost 2 bases and the J segment 3 bases; nucleotides outside the gene matches: 7. In germline, CDR1 is GTSNPN, CDR2 SVGIG (reference sequence). The length of the CDR3 is 14 residues. In nucleotides, the CDR3 is TGTGCCTGGAGTCCCGGGACAGACCTCTACGAGCAGTACTTC. It is translated as CAWSPGTDLYEQYF.

This clonotype appeared a single time. V is TRBV6-1 and J is TRBJ2-5, with 15 bases identical to TRBD2. Trimming at V came to 7 bases and at J to 4 bases, leaving 7 bases not matched to a gene. Germline-derived CDR1 and CDR2 are MNHNS and SASEGT. The CDR3 consists of 16 residues. CDR3 sequence: CASTWTSGGAGETQYF. The CDR3, as DNA: TGTGCCAGCACCTGGACTAGCGGGGGGGCGGGAGAGACCCAGTACTTC.

This rearrangement joins TRBV6-1 to TRBJ2-3; D is unresolved. The CDR3 has 15 residues. Germline lookup yields CDR1 MNHNS and CDR2 SASEGT. V lost 4 bases and J 0 bases, leaving 11 bases between the germline ends. The CDR3 reads CASSVNRASTDTQYF. CDR3 DNA: TGTGCCAGCAGTGTTAACAGAGCCAGCACAGATACGCAGTATTTT.

This clonotype turned up a few times. The V call is TRBV24-1, the J call TRBJ1-2; maybe TRBD1 (6 bases). Trimming removed 5 bases at V and 6 bases at J, with 21 bases between. The germline V gene has CDR1 KGHDR and CDR2 SFDVKD. CDR3 length equals 16 residues. The CDR3 spells CATSVTQLGGGNGYTF. The CDR3 DNA follows: TGTGCCACCAGTGTTACCCAACTTGGAGGGGGGAATGGCTACACCTTC.

This clonotype was seen a handful of times. The chain combines TRBV24-1 with TRBJ2-5, with 12 nucleotides matching TRBD1. The V and J ends lost 10 bases and 3 bases, in that order; junction bases with no gene match: 2. CDR1 is KGHDR, CDR2 SFDVKD, per germline. The CDR3 consists of 13 residues. CDR3 region: CATGQGAEETQYF. The DNA of the CDR3 is TGTGCCACGGGACAGGGGGCTGAAGAGACCCAGTACTTC.

This clonotype was seen a few times. The genes are TRBV7-6 and TRBJ2-7; 10 nucleotides match TRBD1. This CDR3 contains 14 residues. The ends lost 4 bases at V and 5 bases at J; junction bases unmatched: 5. Looked up from germline, CDR1 is SGHVS and CDR2 is FNYEAQ. CDR3 protein: CASSSRQGADEQYF. CDR3 DNA sequence: TGTGCCAGCAGCTCCCGACAGGGGGCGGACGAGCAGTACTTC.

This chain links TRBV7-9 with TRBJ1-1; a weak D match, TRBD1 (6 bases). The CDR3 is 14 amino acids. V gave up 1 base and J gave up 1 base, with 7 bases separating them. Germline V gene sequence: CDR1 SEHNR, CDR2 FQNEAQ (reference sequence). This CDR3 reads CASSLEGGNTEAFF. DNA for the CDR3: TGTGCCAGCAGCTTAGAAGGGGGGAACACTGAAGCTTTCTTT.

This chain links TRBV5-4 with TRBJ2-7; TRBD1 aligns across 11 bases. This CDR3 is 17 amino acids long. CDR1 is SGHNT, CDR2 YYREEE, per germline (reference sequence). Trimming removed 0 bases from V and 3 bases from J; junction bases left unmatched: 8. The DNA of the CDR3 is TGTGCCAGCAGCTTGGCGGCGGCCGGGACAGGGGGCTACGAGCAGTACTTC. Amino acids: CASSLAAAGTGGYEQYF.

V gene TRBV11-3 combines with J gene TRBJ2-3, with a possible D match to TRBD1 (5 bases). Germline V gives CDR1 SGHNT, CDR2 YENEEA. CDR3 size: 16 residues. The V gene lost 4 bases and the J gene lost 2 bases, with 16 bases spanning the gap. The CDR3 region has the DNA TGTGCCAGCAGCTCCCGCTGGGGCGCCGACACAGATACGCAGTATTTT. Its translation is CASSSRWGADTDTQYF.

The chain's CDR3 is CSARNSPETQYF. Written as DNA, the CDR3 is TGCAGTGCTAGGAACAGTCCGGAGACCCAGTACTTC. This chain uses TRBV20-1 with TRBJ2-5; D is unresolved. The CDR3 covers 12 residues. Germline lookup yields CDR1 DFQATT and CDR2 SNEGSKA (reference sequence). Trimming shortened V by 3 bases and J by 5 bases, and 10 bases separated the two germline ends.

The V gene is TRBV7-2, the J gene TRBJ1-5; D remains ambiguous. V lost 2 bases to trimming and J lost 3 bases, with 14 bases between them. Germline lookup yields CDR1 SGHTA and CDR2 FQGNSA. The CDR3 has 16 residues. The CDR3 DNA reads TGTGCCAGCAGCTTACAAGGTCCTCGGCACAATCAGCCCCAGCATTTT. Translation: CASSLQGPRHNQPQHF.

V and J are TRBV7-2 and TRBJ2-2; the match to TRBD2 covers 9 bases. Germline loops: CDR1 SGHTA, CDR2 FQGNSA. The V segment lost 3 bases and the J segment 8 bases; nucleotides outside the gene matches: 10. The CDR3 loop spans 16 amino acids. CDR3 sequence (DNA): TGTGCCAGCAGCTTCCTCGCGGGGGGGCCCGAGGGGGAGCTGTTTTTT. Amino acids: CASSFLAGGPEGELFF.

The chain recombines TRBV20-1 with TRBJ2-3; 10 bases agree with TRBD1. Germline V gene data show CDR1 as DFQATT and CDR2 as SNEGSKA (reference sequence). The CDR3 sequence is 15 residues long. With V trimmed by 5 bases and J by 6 bases, 11 bases remained unmatched. The CDR3 sequence: CSAAVRDRGLDTQYF. The CDR3 bases are TGCAGTGCTGCCGTACGGGACAGGGGATTGGATACGCAGTATTTT.

This chain uses TRBV7-2 with TRBJ2-7, with TRBD1 matching over 10 bases. V was pared by 5 bases and J by 4 bases, with 11 bases of the junction left unmatched. In germline, CDR1 is SGHTA, CDR2 FQGNSA. This CDR3 is 16 amino acids long. The CDR3 nucleotides read TGTGCCAGCAGCCCAGGGACAGGGGTCGGTGGATACGAGCAGTACTTC. Protein product: CASSPGTGVGGYEQYF.